This T cell receptor beta chain was retrieved from a study of response to subunit inactivated influenza vaccine. TCRdb re-called the RT-PCR reads with MiXCR, one entry per CDR3 protein. This table has about 650,000 distinct CDR3 sequences, around 13% appearing once. In germline, CDR1 is MNHNS, CDR2 SASEGT. V was shortened by 7 bases and J by 5 bases, with 17 bases between the two germline ends. The CDR3 length is 14 residues. Notes on this clonotype: Its matching antigen is unknown.

The study's findings and limits: The authors offered the suggestion that each seasonal influenza vaccination recruits few new T cells.

V gene TRBV6-1 combines with J gene TRBJ1-1, with a possible D match to TRBD1 (5 bases). The sequence was obtained from a man between 50 and 59 years old who received an inactivated influenza vaccine. The material sequenced was PBMCs from blood, taken less than 15 days before vaccination. The CDR3 is CASMTGLGRTEAFF. In DNA form, the CDR3 reads TGTGCCAGCATGACGGGACTAGGGCGGACTGAAGCTTTCTTT.